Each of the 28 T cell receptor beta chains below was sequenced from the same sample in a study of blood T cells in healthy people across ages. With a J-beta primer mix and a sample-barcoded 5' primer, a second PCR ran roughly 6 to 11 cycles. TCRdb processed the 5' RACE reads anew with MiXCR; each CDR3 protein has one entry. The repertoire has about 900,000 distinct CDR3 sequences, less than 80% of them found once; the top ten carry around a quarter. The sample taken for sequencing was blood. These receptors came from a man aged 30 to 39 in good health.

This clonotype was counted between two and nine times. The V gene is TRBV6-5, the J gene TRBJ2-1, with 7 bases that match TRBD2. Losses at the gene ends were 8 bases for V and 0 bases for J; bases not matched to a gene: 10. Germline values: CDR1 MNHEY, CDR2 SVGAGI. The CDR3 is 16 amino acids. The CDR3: CASGGDPLVSYNEQFF. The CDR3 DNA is TGTGCCAGCGGGGGGGACCCCCTAGTCTCCTACAATGAGCAGTTCTTC.

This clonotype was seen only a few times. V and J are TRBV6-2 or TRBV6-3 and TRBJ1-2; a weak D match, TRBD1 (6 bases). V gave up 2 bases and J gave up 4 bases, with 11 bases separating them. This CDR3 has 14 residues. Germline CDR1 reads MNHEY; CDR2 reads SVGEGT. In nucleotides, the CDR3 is TGTGCCAGCAGTTACGGGGGACAAGTCTATGGCTACACCTTC. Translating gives CASSYGGQVYGYTF.

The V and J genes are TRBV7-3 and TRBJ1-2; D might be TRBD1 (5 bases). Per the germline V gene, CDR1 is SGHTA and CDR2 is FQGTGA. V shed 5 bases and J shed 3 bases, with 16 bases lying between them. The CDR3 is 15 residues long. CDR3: CASSPTPGADYGYTF. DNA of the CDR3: TGTGCCAGCAGCCCGACCCCCGGGGCGGACTATGGCTACACCTTC.

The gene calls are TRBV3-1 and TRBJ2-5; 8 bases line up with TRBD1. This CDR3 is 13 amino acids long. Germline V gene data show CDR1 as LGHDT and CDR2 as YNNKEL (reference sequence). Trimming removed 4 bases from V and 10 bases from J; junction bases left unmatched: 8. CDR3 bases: TGTGCCAGCAGCCTAGGACAGGGTAAGGTCCAGTACTTC. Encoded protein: CASSLGQGKVQYF.

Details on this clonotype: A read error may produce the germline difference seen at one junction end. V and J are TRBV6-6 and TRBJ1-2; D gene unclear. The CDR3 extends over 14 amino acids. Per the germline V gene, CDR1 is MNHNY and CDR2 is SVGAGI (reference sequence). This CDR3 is CATISQDGPYGYIF. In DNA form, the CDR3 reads TGTGCCACCATCTCCCAGGACGGGCCCTATGGCTACATCTTC.

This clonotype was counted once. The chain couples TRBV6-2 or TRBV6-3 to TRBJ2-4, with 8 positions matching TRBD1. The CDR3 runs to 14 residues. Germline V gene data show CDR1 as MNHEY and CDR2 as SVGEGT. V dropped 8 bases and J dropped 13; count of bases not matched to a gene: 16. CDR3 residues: CASYPGQGRSEQYF. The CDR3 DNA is TGTGCCAGCTACCCCGGACAGGGTAGATCGGAGCAGTACTTC.

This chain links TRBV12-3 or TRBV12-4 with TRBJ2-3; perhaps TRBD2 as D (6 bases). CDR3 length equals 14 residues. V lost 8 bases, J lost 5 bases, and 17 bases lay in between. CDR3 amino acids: CASLGWRDLDTQYF. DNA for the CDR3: TGTGCCAGCCTAGGGTGGCGGGATCTAGATACGCAGTATTTT.

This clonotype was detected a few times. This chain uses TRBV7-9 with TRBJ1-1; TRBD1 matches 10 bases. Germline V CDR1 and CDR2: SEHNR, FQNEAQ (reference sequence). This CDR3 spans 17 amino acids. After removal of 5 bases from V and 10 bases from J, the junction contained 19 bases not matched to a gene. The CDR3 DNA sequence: TGTGCCAGCAGCGGACTGACAGGGGGCGACCTAATCTCGACAGCTTTCTTT. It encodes CASSGLTGGDLISTAFF.

The CDR3 sequence: CASSYPTEPASGANVLTF. The CDR3 DNA reads as TGTGCCAGCAGCTACCCGACCGAACCCGCTTCTGGGGCCAACGTCCTGACTTTC. The V and J genes are TRBV7-2 and TRBJ2-6; D ambiguous. Per the germline V gene, CDR1 is SGHTA and CDR2 is FQGNSA. V lost 4 bases and J lost 1, with 17 bases in between. This CDR3 contains 18 residues. The whole variable domain, filled in from reference TRBV7-2 and TRBJ2-6, reads GAGVSQSPSNKVTEKGKDVELRCDPISGHTALYWYRQSLGQGLEFLIYFQGNSAPDKSGLPSDRFSAERTGGSVSTLTIQRTQQEDSAVYLCASSYPTEPASGANVLTFGAGSRLTVL.

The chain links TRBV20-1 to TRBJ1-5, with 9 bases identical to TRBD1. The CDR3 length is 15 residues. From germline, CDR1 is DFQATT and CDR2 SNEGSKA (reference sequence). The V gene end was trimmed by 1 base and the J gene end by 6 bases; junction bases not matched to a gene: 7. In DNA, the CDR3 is TGCAGTGCTAGAGGAACAGGGGGCTTGGGTCAGCCCCAGCATTTT. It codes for CSARGTGGLGQPQHF.

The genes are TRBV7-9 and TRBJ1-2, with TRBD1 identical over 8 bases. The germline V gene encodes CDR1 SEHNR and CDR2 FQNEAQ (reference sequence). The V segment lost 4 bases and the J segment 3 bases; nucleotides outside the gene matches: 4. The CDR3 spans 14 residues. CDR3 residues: CASSSQTGDYGYTF. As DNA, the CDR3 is TGTGCCAGCAGCTCGCAGACAGGGGACTATGGCTACACCTTC.

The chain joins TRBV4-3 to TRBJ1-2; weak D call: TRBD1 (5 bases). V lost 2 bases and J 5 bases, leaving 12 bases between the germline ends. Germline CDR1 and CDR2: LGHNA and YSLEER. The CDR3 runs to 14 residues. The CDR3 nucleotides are TGCGCCAGCAGCCAATTGGCAGGGTCGTATGGCTACACCTTC. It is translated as CASSQLAGSYGYTF.

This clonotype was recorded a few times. Here the CDR3 reads CSVEQEGDTQYF. Here the CDR3 DNA reads TGCAGCGTTGAGCAAGAGGGAGATACGCAGTATTTT. The J gene is TRBJ2-3, the V gene TRBV29-1; the D gene is possibly TRBD2 (5 bases). The CDR3 is 12 residues long. Germline CDR1 and CDR2: SQVTM and ANQGSEA. V shed 3 bases and J shed 5 bases, with 9 bases lying between them.

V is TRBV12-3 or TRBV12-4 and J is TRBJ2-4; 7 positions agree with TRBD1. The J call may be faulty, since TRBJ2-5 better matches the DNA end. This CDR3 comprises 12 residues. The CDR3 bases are TGTGCCAGTCAGGGGGTTGAGGAGACCCAGTACTTC. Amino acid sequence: CASQGVEETQYF.

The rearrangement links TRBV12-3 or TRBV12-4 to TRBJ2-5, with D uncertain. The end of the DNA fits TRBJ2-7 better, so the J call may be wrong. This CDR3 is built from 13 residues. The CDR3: CASSLQVQYEQYF. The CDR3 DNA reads TGTGCCAGCAGTTTACAAGTACAATACGAGCAGTACTTC.

CDR3 sequence: CASTNRDITDTQYF. DNA of the CDR3: TGTGCCAGCACCAACCGGGACATCACAGATACGCAGTATTTT. The chain has TRBV2 and TRBJ2-3; D might be TRBD1 (6 bases). The ends were cut back, 7 bases at V and 2 bases at J, with 13 bases in the middle. Germline values: CDR1 SNHLY, CDR2 FYNNEI. The CDR3 covers 14 residues.

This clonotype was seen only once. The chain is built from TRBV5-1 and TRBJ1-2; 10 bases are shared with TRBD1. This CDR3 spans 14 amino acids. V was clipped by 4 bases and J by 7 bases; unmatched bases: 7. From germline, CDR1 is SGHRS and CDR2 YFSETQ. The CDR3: CASSPQDRGPGYTF. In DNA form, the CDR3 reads TGCGCCAGCAGCCCACAAGACAGGGGGCCTGGCTACACCTTC.

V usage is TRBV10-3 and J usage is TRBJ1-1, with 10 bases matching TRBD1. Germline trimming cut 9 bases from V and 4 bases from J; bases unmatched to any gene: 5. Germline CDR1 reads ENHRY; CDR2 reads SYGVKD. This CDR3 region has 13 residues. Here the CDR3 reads CAIRDRGRTEAFF. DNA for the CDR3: TGTGCCATTCGGGACAGGGGTCGCACTGAAGCTTTCTTT.

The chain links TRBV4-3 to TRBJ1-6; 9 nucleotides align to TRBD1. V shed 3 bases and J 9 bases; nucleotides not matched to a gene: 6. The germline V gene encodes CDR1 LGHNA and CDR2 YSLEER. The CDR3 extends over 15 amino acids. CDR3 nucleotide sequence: TGCGCCAGCAGCCAGTCGGACAGGGGCGGTTCACCCCTCCACTTT. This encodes CASSQSDRGGSPLHF.

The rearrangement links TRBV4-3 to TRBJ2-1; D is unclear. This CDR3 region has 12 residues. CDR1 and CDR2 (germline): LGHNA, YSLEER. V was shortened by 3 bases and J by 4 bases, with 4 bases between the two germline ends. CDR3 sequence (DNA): TGCGCCAGCAGCCAGACATACAATGAGCAGTTCTTC. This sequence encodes CASSQTYNEQFF.

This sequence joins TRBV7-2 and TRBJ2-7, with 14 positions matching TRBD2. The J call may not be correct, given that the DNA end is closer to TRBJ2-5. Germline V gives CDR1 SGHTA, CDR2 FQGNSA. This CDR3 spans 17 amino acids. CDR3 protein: CASSLQETSGGEETQYF. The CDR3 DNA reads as TGTGCCAGCAGCTTACAGGAGACTAGCGGGGGGGAAGAGACCCAGTACTTC.

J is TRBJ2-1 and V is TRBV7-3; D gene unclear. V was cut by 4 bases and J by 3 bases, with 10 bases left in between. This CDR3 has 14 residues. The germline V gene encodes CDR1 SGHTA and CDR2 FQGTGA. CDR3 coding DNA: TGTGCCAGCAGCTCGACAAGAAACTACAATGAGCAGTTCTTC. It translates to CASSSTRNYNEQFF.

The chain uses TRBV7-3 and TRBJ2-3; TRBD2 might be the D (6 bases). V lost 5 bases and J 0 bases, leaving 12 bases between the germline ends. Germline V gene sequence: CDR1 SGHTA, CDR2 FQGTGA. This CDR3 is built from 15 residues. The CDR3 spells CASSLTRPSTDTQYF. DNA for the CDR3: TGTGCCAGCAGCCTGACTAGGCCTAGCACAGATACGCAGTATTTT.

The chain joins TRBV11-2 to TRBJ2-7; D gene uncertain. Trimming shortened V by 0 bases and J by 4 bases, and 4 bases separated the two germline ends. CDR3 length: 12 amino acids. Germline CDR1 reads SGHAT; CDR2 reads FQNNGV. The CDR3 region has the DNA TGTGCCAGCAGCTTAGATGAGTACGAGCAGTACTTC. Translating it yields CASSLDEYEQYF. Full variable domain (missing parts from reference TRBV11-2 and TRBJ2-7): EAGVAQSPRYKIIEKRQSVAFWCNPISGHATLYWYQQILGQGPKLLIQFQNNGVVDDSQLPKDRFSAERLKGVDSTLKIQPAKLEDSAVYLCASSLDEYEQYFGPGTRLTVT.

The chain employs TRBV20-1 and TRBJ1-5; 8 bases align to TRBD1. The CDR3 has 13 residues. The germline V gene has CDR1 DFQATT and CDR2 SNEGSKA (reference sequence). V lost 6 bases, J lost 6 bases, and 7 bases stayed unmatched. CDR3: CSAGLRGLQPQHF. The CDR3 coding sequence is TGCAGTGCAGGCCTCAGGGGGCTTCAGCCCCAGCATTTT.

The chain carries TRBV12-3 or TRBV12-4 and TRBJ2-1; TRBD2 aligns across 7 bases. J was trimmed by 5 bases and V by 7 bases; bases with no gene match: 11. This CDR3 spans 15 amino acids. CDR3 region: CASNPAGRGNNEQFF. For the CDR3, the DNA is TGTGCCAGCAACCCGGCGGGGCGGGGGAACAATGAGCAGTTCTTC.

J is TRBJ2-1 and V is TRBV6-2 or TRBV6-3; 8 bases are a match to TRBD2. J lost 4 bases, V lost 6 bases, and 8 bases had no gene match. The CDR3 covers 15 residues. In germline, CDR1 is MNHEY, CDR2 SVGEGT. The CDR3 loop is CASRGTGLGYNEQFF. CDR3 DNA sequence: TGTGCCAGCAGGGGAACGGGACTAGGGTACAATGAGCAGTTCTTC.

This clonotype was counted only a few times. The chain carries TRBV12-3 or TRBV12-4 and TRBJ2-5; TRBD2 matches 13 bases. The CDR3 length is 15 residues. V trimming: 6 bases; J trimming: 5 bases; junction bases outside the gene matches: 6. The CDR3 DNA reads TGTGCCAGCAGCCCGGGACTAGCGGGATTGGAGACCCAGTACTTC. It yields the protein CASSPGLAGLETQYF.